Below are 2 T cell receptor beta chains sequenced from a single sample in a study of T cell responses to AZD1222 COVID-19 vaccine. Sequencing was performed with immunoSEQ multiplex PCR; in TCRdb, only in-frame clones are kept and a portion is missing. The profile shows roughly 170,000 clones, about 86% of them singletons. The sample was peripheral blood, taken on day 0 of AZD1222 vaccination. These TCRs come from an adult in good health.

V gene TRBV7-3 combines with J gene TRBJ2-7, with 8 positions matching TRBD1. The CDR3 runs 13 residues. The germline V gene encodes CDR1 SGHTA and CDR2 FQGTGA. The junction had 3 bases not matched to a gene; V was cut back by 3 bases and J by 5 bases. CDR3 sequence: CASSLLTGDEQYF. The DNA for the CDR3 is TGTGCCAGCAGCTTGTTGACAGGGGACGAGCAGTACTTC. Full variable domain (outside the CDR3, taken from reference TRBV7-3 and TRBJ2-7): GAGVSQTPSNKVTEKGKYVELRCDPISGHTALYWYRQSLGQGPEFLIYFQGTGAADDSGLPNDRFFAVRPEGSVSTLKIQRTERGDSAVYLCASSLLTGDEQYFGPGTRLTVT.

This chain links TRBV4-1 with TRBJ2-4; the D gene is possibly TRBD2 (6 bases). The CDR3 covers 16 residues. Trimming cost V 3 bases and J 1 base, with 13 bases left between them. Germline loops: CDR1 MGHRA, CDR2 YSYEKL. The CDR3 region is CASSQAGIEAKNIQYF. CDR3 in DNA: TGCGCCAGCAGCCAGGCGGGAATAGAGGCCAAAAACATTCAGTACTTC.